Listed below are T cell receptor beta chains from one sample, sequenced in a study of beta chain features in type 1 diabetes. This table comes from immunoSEQ multiplex PCR, and its TCRdb copy is limited to in-frame clones, with some not included. This repertoire shows hundreds of thousands of clones, 25% to 35% found once; its top ten account for about 0.065%. Sequenced: naive CD4+ T cells from blood. Source of these receptors: a man aged 18 to 30 in good health. Both conserved end residues are part of each CDR3. A D gene is named only where the DNA matches it firmly. Rows give clone size only sometimes, using once, few, many, or a class for an expanded clone.

J | D | V | length | size | DNA | CDR3
TRBJ2-7 | TRBD1 | TRBV5-1 | 15 | - | TGCGCCAGCAGCTTGGCCGTGGGACAGCTGTACGAGCAGTACTTC | CASSLAVGQLYEQYF
TRBJ2-7 | - | TRBV5-4 | 14 | - | TGTGCCAGCAGCTTAGCGGGCTCTGGTTACGAGCAGTACTTC | CASSLAGSGYEQYF
TRBJ1-1 | - | TRBV30 | 13 | - | TGTGCCTGGAGGGGTCAAGTGGTCACTGAAGCTTTCTTT | CAWRGQVVTEAFF
TRBJ2-7 | - | TRBV5-1 | 13 | - | TGCGCCAGCAGCCGTAGGTCGACCTACGAGCAGTACTTC | CASSRRSTYEQYF
TRBJ1-2 | TRBD1 | TRBV29-1 | 16 | - | TGCAGCGTTGATAAGCAACCGGGACAGGGGGCCTATGGCTACACCTTC | CSVDKQPGQGAYGYTF
TRBJ2-7 | - | TRBV28 | 11 | - | TGTGCCAGCAGTGCCAGTGGCAGGCAAGACTTC | CASSASGRQDF
TRBJ2-2 | TRBD1 | TRBV7-2 | 14 | - | TGTGCCAGCAGCGGGGACAGTAACACCGGGGAGCTGTTTTTT | CASSGDSNTGELFF
TRBJ2-7 | - | TRBV30 | 11 | - | TGTGCCTGGAGTCGACTCTACGAGCAGTACTTC | CAWSRLYEQYF
TRBJ2-3 | TRBD1 | TRBV2 | 17 | - | TGTGCCAGCAGGAAACGCGGACAGGGGGCGAGGGCAGATACGCAGTATTTT | CASRKRGQGARADTQYF
TRBJ2-1 | - | TRBV6-6 | 14 | few | TGTGCCAGCAGTTACCTAAACAACCCAGTGGAGAAGTTCTTC | CASSYLNNPVEKFF
TRBJ2-7 | TRBD2 | TRBV28 | 13 | - | TGTGCCAGCAGGGGACTAGCGGCCTACGAGCAGTACTTC | CASRGLAAYEQYF
TRBJ2-4 | TRBD2 | TRBV4-2 | 17 | - | TGTGCCAGCAGCCATCGGCCGGGACTAGCGGGAGCAAACATTCAGTACTTC | CASSHRPGLAGANIQYF
TRBJ2-5 | - | TRBV27 | 16 | - | TGTGCCGGCTCGGGGCGGAGCCTGGTAAATCAAGAGACCCAGTACTTC | CAGSGRSLVNQETQYF
TRBJ2-5 | TRBD2 | TRBV29-1 | 11 | - | TGCAGCTTCGGACGGGGAGGGGAGCAGTACTTC | CSFGRGGEQYF
TRBJ2-4 | - | TRBV5-1 | 15 | - | TGCGCCAGCAAAGAAGATTGGAGTAGCTCCCCTATTCAGTACTTC | CASKEDWSSSPIQYF
TRBJ2-7 | TRBD2 | TRBV6-4 | 15 | - | TGTGCCAGCAGACTGCTAGCGGGAGGATCCTACGAGCAGTACTTC | CASRLLAGGSYEQYF
TRBJ1-1 | - | TRBV5-4 | 13 | - | TGTGCCAGCTCGCCGCAGGGGCGGACTGAAGCTTTCTTT | CASSPQGRTEAFF
TRBJ2-7 | TRBD2 | TRBV5-1 | 15 | - | TGCGCCAGCAGCGTCCTAGCGGGAGTAACCGACGAGCAGTACTTC | CASSVLAGVTDEQYF
TRBJ2-2 | - | TRBV30 | 15 | few | TGTGCCTGGAGTGTACGAGCAGCGAACACCGGGGAGCTGTTTTTT | CAWSVRAANTGELFF
TRBJ2-6 | TRBD2 | TRBV15 | 17 | - | TGTGCCACCAGACTAGCGGGAGGAACCTCTGGGGCCAACGTCCTGACTTTC | CATRLAGGTSGANVLTF
TRBJ2-5 | TRBD1 | TRBV2 | 13 | - | TGTGCCAGCAGCAAGGGACAGCAAGAGACCCAGTACTTC | CASSKGQQETQYF
TRBJ2-7 | - | TRBV29-1 | 14 | few | TGCAGCGTTGGAGCCGTTGGGAGATACGACGAGCAGTACTTC | CSVGAVGRYDEQYF
TRBJ2-3 | TRBD2 | TRBV27 | 14 | - | TGTGCCAGCAGTAGGGACTACCCCACAGATACGCAGTATTTT | CASSRDYPTDTQYF
TRBJ2-2 | TRBD1 | TRBV30 | 13 | few | TGTGCAGGATCGACAGGGTACACCGGGGAGCTGTTTTTT | CAGSTGYTGELFF
TRBJ1-2 | - | TRBV20-1 | 10 | - | TGCAGTGCTAGGGTTGGGTCCTACACCTTC | CSARVGSYTF
TRBJ2-7 | - | TRBV7-2 | 16 | few | TGTGCCAGCAGCTTAGCGATGACGAACCTTTTCTACGAGCAGTACTTC | CASSLAMTNLFYEQYF
TRBJ2-7 | - | TRBV27 | 14 | - | TGTGCCAGCAGTTTACGAGGGGGGAGCTACGAGCAGTACTTC | CASSLRGGSYEQYF
TRBJ2-3 | - | TRBV4-3 | 16 | - | TGCGCCAGCAGCCAAGATCTGGCGGGACGGTCAGATACGCAGTATTTT | CASSQDLAGRSDTQYF
TRBJ2-1 | - | TRBV10-1 | 15 | once | TGCGCCAGCAGTGAGTCGGCGGGATACTACAATGAGCAGTTCTTC | CASSESAGYYNEQFF
TRBJ2-7 | - | TRBV14 | 15 | few | TGTGCCAGCAGTTCCCTGCCGGGGACTTCCTACGAGCAGTACTTC | CASSSLPGTSYEQYF
TRBJ1-1 | - | TRBV14 | 17 | few | TGTGCCAGCAGCCAAAATGGGAGGGACACTGCGAACACTGAAGCTTTCTTT | CASSQNGRDTANTEAFF
TRBJ2-7 | - | TRBV7-9 | 12 | - | TGTGCCAGCAGCTCCCTACAGGGCGAGCAGTACTTC | CASSSLQGEQYF
TRBJ2-7 | - | TRBV25-1 | 12 | few | TGTGCCAGCAGCGGGGATGTATACGAGCAGTACTTC | CASSGDVYEQYF
TRBJ2-1 | TRBD2 | TRBV19 | 15 | few | TGTGCCAGTACTCGACTAGCGGCTGCCTACAATGAGCAGTTCTTC | CASTRLAAAYNEQFF
TRBJ1-2 | TRBD1 | TRBV30 | 13 | - | TGTGCCTGGAGTGGGGACAGGACTGGTGGCTACACCTTC | CAWSGDRTGGYTF
TRBJ1-4 | - | TRBV6-5 | 14 | - | TGTGCCAGCAAACTCGACATGGCGAGTGAAAAACTGTTTTTT | CASKLDMASEKLFF
TRBJ2-2 | TRBD2 | TRBV7-9 | 17 | - | TGTGCCAGCAGCTTAACGGGGGGGACTAGCCGCACCGGGGAGCTGTTTTTT | CASSLTGGTSRTGELFF
TRBJ1-2 | - | TRBV6-6 | 15 | - | TGTGCCAGCAGTTACTTGGCGGGGATTGGATATGGCTACACCTTC | CASSYLAGIGYGYTF
TRBJ1-4 | - | TRBV7-9 | 15 | few | TGTGCCAGCAGCCCAACAGGGTCCGTTAATGAAAAACTGTTTTTT | CASSPTGSVNEKLFF
TRBJ2-3 | - | TRBV5-4 | 15 | - | TGTGCCAGCAGCCCGAGTTCAGGGACTTCAGATACGCAGTATTTT | CASSPSSGTSDTQYF
TRBJ2-3 | - | TRBV15 | 15 | - | TGTGCCACCAGCAGAGATAGACCCACGGAAGATACGCAGTATTTT | CATSRDRPTEDTQYF
TRBJ1-1 | - | TRBV30 | 13 | - | TGTGCCTGGAGCCTGGGGGGGAACACTGAAGCTTTCTTT | CAWSLGGNTEAFF
TRBJ2-1 | TRBD2 | TRBV27 | 16 | few | TGTGCCAGCAGTTCCCGGAGCGGGATGTCCTACAATGAGCAGTTCTTC | CASSSRSGMSYNEQFF
TRBJ2-7 | TRBD2 | TRBV6-6 | 15 | - | TGTGCCAGCAGTTCCCCGGAGGGAGGGCGTTACGAGCAATACTTC | CASSSPEGGRYEQYF